This T cell receptor (beta chain) was identified in a study of control samples from healthy donors and cancer patients. Repertoires were generated with immunoSEQ multiplex PCR, while TCRdb's copy carries only in-frame clones and drops some. Altogether about 140,000 clones are present, 85% to 90% being singletons, with the ten largest covering roughly 1.7%. Trimming shortened V by 1 base and J by 4 bases, and 13 bases separated the two germline ends. The CDR3 sequence is 14 residues long. The germline V gene has CDR1 GTSNPN and CDR2 SVGIG (reference sequence). The sequencing input was blood. This sequence joins TRBV30 and TRBJ1-2; D gene ambiguous. The sequence came from a man younger than 35 in good health. CDR3 residues: CAWSAKDRRYGYTF. The CDR3 DNA reads TGTGCCTGGAGTGCAAAGGACCGACGCTATGGCTACACCTTC.